The 23 T cell receptor beta chains reported below all come from one sample, sequenced in a study of Ad26.COV2.S vaccination and SARS-CoV-2 variants. Treatment: about 20 received Ad26.COV2.S at low or high dose, single or two shots; about 5 received placebo; per-sample allocation not given. Day 63 after the first vaccine or placebo injection was the time point for sampling. Assay: immunoSEQ multiplex PCR; the TCRdb copy retains only in-frame clones and omits some. The table shows about 350,000 clones, with about 88% occurring only once. Sequences were derived from peripheral blood, sampled in a trial of Ad26.COV2.S vaccine versus placebo. Receptor source: a person between 18 and 65 years old who received the Ad26.COV2.S COVID-19 vaccine or a placebo.

V usage is TRBV7-9 and J usage is TRBJ2-5; 7 bases are shared with TRBD2. The germline V gene has CDR1 SEHNR and CDR2 FQNEAQ (reference sequence). The CDR3 is 19 residues long. V shed 3 bases, J shed 1 base, and the junction held 17 bases outside the gene matches. CDR3 in amino acids: CASSLDWGGYKGLQETQYF. CDR3 nucleotides: TGTGCCAGCAGCTTGGATTGGGGGGGATACAAGGGGCTCCAAGAGACCCAGTACTTC.

J is TRBJ2-7 and V is TRBV7-9; tentatively, D is TRBD1 or TRBD2 (5 bases each). Germline V gene sequence: CDR1 SEHNR, CDR2 FQNEAQ (reference sequence). The V end lost 4 bases, the J end lost 2 bases, and 18 bases lay between the germline ends. CDR3 length: 16 residues. The CDR3 is CASSYPLGQGAYEQYF. As DNA, the CDR3 is TGTGCCAGCAGCTATCCCCTCGGTCAGGGAGCCTACGAGCAGTACTTC.

The chain uses TRBV5-1 and TRBJ2-1; 10 bases agree with TRBD1. The CDR3 has 16 residues. The trim removed 4 bases at V and 6 bases at J, leaving 10 bases unmatched. Germline V gives CDR1 SGHRS, CDR2 YFSETQ. This chain's CDR3 is CASSRTGGGLANEQFF. In DNA, the CDR3 is TGCGCCAGCAGCAGGACAGGGGGTGGCCTTGCCAATGAGCAGTTCTTC. Looking up the rest from reference TRBV5-1 and TRBJ2-1 gives the full variable domain: KAGVTQTPRYLIKTRGQQVTLSCSPISGHRSVSWYQQTPGQGLQFLFEYFSETQRNKGNFPGRFSGRQFSNSRSEMNVSTLELGDSALYLCASSRTGGGLANEQFFGPGTRLTVL.

This clone was found a few times. The genes are TRBV15 and TRBJ1-1, with D unresolved. The CDR3 is made up of 15 amino acids. Trimming took 0 bases from V and 0 from J, leaving 8 bases between them. Germline CDR1 and CDR2: LNHNV and YYDKDF (reference sequence). This CDR3 is CATSRERMLNTEAFF. The CDR3 nucleotides read TGTGCCACCAGCAGAGAAAGGATGCTGAACACTGAAGCTTTCTTT.

This rearrangement joins TRBV2 to TRBJ1-5, with 9 bases aligning to TRBD1. After removal of 10 bases from V and 7 bases from J, the junction contained 8 bases not matched to a gene. CDR3 size: 13 residues. CDR1 and CDR2 from the germline V gene are SNHLY and FYNNEI. For the CDR3, the DNA is TGTGCCACTTCACAGGGGGCAGGGCAGCCCCAGCATTTT. Residues: CATSQGAGQPQHF.

Only one count was recorded for this clone. The chain recombines TRBV2 with TRBJ2-7; D is uncertain. Germline V gives CDR1 SNHLY, CDR2 FYNNEI. CDR3 size: 11 residues. Trimming removed 1 base at V and 9 bases at J, with 7 bases between. The CDR3, as DNA: TGTGCCAGCAGTGAAGACACAGCGCAGTACTTC. This codes for CASSEDTAQYF.

The chain recombines TRBV11-2 with TRBJ2-7; D perhaps matches TRBD2 (5 bases). Trimming removed 2 bases at V and 0 bases at J, with 11 bases between. The CDR3 is 15 residues long. Germline CDR1 is SGHAT and CDR2 is FQNNGV. Here the CDR3 DNA reads TGTGCCAGCAGCTTACGTGCGGGTTCCTCCTACGAGCAGTACTTC. It translates to CASSLRAGSSYEQYF.

The chain links TRBV19 to TRBJ1-4; D possibly corresponds to TRBD1 (5 bases). Trimming removed 6 bases at V and 8 bases at J, with 16 bases between. The CDR3 is made up of 14 amino acids. Germline CDR1 LNHDA, CDR2 SQIVND (reference sequence). CDR3 protein: CASRTGTGGEKLFF. The CDR3 DNA reads TGTGCCAGTAGGACCGGGACTGGAGGCGAAAAACTGTTTTTT.

The chain is built from TRBV7-9 and TRBJ1-3; D call uncertain. The germline V gene encodes CDR1 SEHNR and CDR2 FQNEAQ (reference sequence). Deletions cut 1 base from V and 7 bases from J, with 14 bases between. The CDR3 contains 15 residues. CDR3 region: CASSLDNGVGNTIYF. CDR3 in DNA: TGTGCCAGCAGCTTAGACAATGGGGTTGGTAACACCATATATTTT.

The chain combines TRBV7-2 with TRBJ2-3, with 9 bases aligning to TRBD2. Germline V CDR1 and CDR2: SGHTA, FQGNSA. The CDR3 totals 15 residues. The V gene end was trimmed by 3 bases and the J gene end by 3 bases; junction bases not matched to a gene: 4. CDR3 nucleotides: TGTGCCAGCAGCTTCGTGACTAGCGGAACAGATACGCAGTATTTT. Encoded protein: CASSFVTSGTDTQYF.

The rearrangement joins TRBV6-2 or TRBV6-3 to TRBJ2-3; D is unclear. There are 12 residues in the CDR3. V was trimmed by 4 bases and J by 4 bases, leaving 6 bases between them. The germline V gene has CDR1 MNHEY and CDR2 SVGEGT. CDR3 amino acids: CASSLTADTQYF. The CDR3 DNA is TGTGCCAGCAGTTTGACGGCAGATACGCAGTATTTT.

This clone came up once. The V call is TRBV27, the J call TRBJ2-7; perhaps D is TRBD1 or TRBD2 (5 bases each). Trimming shortened V by 2 bases and J by 4 bases, and 9 bases separated the two germline ends. Germline assignment: CDR1 MNHEY and CDR2 SMNVEV (reference sequence). The CDR3 is 13 amino acids. The CDR3 region is CASSLGDGYEQYF. The CDR3 DNA is TGTGCCAGCAGTTTAGGGGACGGTTACGAGCAGTACTTC.

The chain is built from TRBV28 and TRBJ1-4, with 7 bases identical to TRBD1. This CDR3 has 14 amino acids. Germline-derived CDR1 and CDR2 are MDHEN and SYDVKM. The trim removed 5 bases at V and 3 bases at J, leaving 3 bases unmatched. The CDR3 loop is CASSPGQSNEKLFF. The CDR3 DNA reads as TGTGCCAGCAGTCCGGGACAGTCTAATGAAAAACTGTTTTTT.

This rearrangement joins TRBV6-4 to TRBJ2-1, with D perhaps matching TRBD2 (5 bases). Looked up from germline, CDR1 is MRHNA and CDR2 is SNTAGT. The CDR3 runs to 15 residues. V was trimmed by 0 bases and J by 2 bases, leaving 8 bases between them. The CDR3 sequence: CASSDSTGAYNEQFF. The CDR3, as DNA: TGTGCCAGCAGTGACTCGACCGGGGCCTACAATGAGCAGTTCTTC.

The chain employs TRBV6-5 and TRBJ1-1; no reliable D call. In germline, CDR1 is MNHEY, CDR2 SVGAGI. V dropped 5 bases and J dropped 8 bases, with 9 bases sitting between them. There are 11 residues in the CDR3. The CDR3 bases are TGTGCCAGCAGTCTTACACCAGAAGCTTTCTTT. Its protein product is CASSLTPEAFF.

The V call is TRBV7-8, the J call TRBJ2-1; 10 bases agree with TRBD2. Trimming cost V 5 bases and J 9 bases; bases outside gene matches: 7. Per germline, CDR1 SGHVS and CDR2 FQNEAQ. The CDR3 covers 14 residues. CDR3 sequence: CASSPGLAASEQFF. In DNA, the CDR3 is TGTGCCAGCAGCCCCGGACTAGCGGCCTCTGAGCAGTTCTTC.

J is TRBJ1-2 and V is TRBV28; 7 bases line up with TRBD1. J was trimmed by 4 bases and V by 6 bases; bases with no gene match: 17. This CDR3 region has 17 residues. In germline, CDR1 is MDHEN, CDR2 SYDVKM. The CDR3 reads CASRLRQGGGLVYGYTF. CDR3 DNA: TGTGCCAGCAGACTGAGACAGGGAGGGGGACTCGTCTATGGCTACACCTTC.

This chain joins TRBV28 and TRBJ1-4; D uncertain. This CDR3 has 15 residues. The V gene lost 2 bases and the J gene lost 1 base, with 8 bases spanning the gap. From germline, CDR1 is MDHEN and CDR2 SYDVKM. The chain's CDR3 is CASSLRRETNEKLFF. DNA of the CDR3: TGTGCCAGCAGTTTACGGCGGGAAACTAATGAAAAACTGTTTTTT.

This clone was detected only once. The rearrangement joins TRBV6-5 to TRBJ1-1, with a possible D match to TRBD1 (5 bases). V lost 1 base and J lost 1, with 7 bases in between. The V gene's germline CDR1 is MNHEY and CDR2 SVGAGI. CDR3 length: 14 amino acids. For the CDR3, the DNA is TGTGCCAGCAGTTACTTCACAGGGAACACTGAAGCTTTCTTT. Protein: CASSYFTGNTEAFF.

The rearrangement joins TRBV3-1 (or the pseudogene TRBV3-2) to TRBJ2-3, with 8 bases identical to TRBD2. Looked up from germline, CDR1 is LGHDT and CDR2 is YNNKEL (reference sequence). J gave up 5 bases and V 1 base, and 5 bases lay outside the gene matches. The length of the CDR3 is 15 residues. The CDR3 DNA reads TGTGCCAGCAGCCAAGCGGGAGGGCTGGTAGATACGCAGTATTTT. It yields the protein CASSQAGGLVDTQYF.

This chain joins TRBV10-1 and TRBJ2-1; D might be TRBD1 (6 bases). Looked up from germline, CDR1 is WNHNN and CDR2 is SYGVQD (reference sequence). The ends were cut back, 8 bases at V and 6 bases at J, with 17 bases in the middle. CDR3 length: 14 residues. DNA of the CDR3: TGCGCCAGCGGTCGGACAGTCCCGTTCAATGAGCAGTTCTTC. This codes for CASGRTVPFNEQFF.

The rearrangement links TRBV19 to TRBJ2-3; possible D gene TRBD1, 5 bases. The germline CDR1 and CDR2 sequences are LNHDA and SQIVND (reference sequence). The CDR3 is made up of 13 amino acids. Trimming removed 6 bases from V and 1 base from J, with 8 bases in between. CDR3 region: CASRGRGTDTQYF. The DNA of the CDR3 is TGTGCCAGTAGGGGCAGGGGCACAGATACGCAGTATTTT.

The chain has TRBV4-2 and TRBJ1-2; no firm D call. Germline V lookup: CDR1 LGHNA, CDR2 YNFKEQ. V was shortened by 0 bases and J by 4 bases, with 9 bases between the two germline ends. There are 14 residues in the CDR3. CDR3 coding DNA: TGTGCCAGCAGCCAAGATCGAAGGGTCTATGGCTACACCTTC. The encoded protein is CASSQDRRVYGYTF.